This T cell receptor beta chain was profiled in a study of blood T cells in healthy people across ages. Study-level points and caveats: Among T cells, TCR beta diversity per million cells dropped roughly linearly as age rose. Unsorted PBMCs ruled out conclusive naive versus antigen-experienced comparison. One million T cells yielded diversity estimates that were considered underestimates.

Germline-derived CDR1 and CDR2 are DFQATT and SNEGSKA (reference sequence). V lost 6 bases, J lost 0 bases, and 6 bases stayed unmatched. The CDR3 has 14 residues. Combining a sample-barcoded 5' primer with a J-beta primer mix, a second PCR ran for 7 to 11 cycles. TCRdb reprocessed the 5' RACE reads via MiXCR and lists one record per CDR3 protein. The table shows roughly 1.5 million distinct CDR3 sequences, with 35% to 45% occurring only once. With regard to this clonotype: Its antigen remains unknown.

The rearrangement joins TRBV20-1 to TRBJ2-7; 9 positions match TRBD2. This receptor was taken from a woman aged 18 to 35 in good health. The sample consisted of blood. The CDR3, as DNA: TGCAGTGCAGTACTAGCGGGTTCCTCCTACGAGCAGTACTTC. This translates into CSAVLAGSSYEQYF.